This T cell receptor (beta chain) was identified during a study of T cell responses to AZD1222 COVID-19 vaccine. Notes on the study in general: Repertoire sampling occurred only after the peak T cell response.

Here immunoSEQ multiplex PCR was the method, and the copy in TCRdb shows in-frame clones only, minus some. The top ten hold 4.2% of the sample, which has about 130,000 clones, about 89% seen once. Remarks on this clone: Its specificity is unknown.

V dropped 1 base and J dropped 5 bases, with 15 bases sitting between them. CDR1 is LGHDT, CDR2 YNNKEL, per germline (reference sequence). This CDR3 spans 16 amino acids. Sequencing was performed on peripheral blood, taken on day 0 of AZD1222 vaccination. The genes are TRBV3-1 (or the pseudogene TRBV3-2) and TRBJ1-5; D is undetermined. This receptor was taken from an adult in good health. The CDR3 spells CASSQGWQSPYQPQHF. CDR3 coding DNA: TGTGCCAGCAGCCAAGGGTGGCAGTCCCCGTATCAGCCCCAGCATTTT.